This TCR beta chain derives from a study of early T cells in non-severe SARS-CoV-2 infection (dated by TCRdb to the early 2020s). Background on the whole study: TCR sequencing used bulk RNA from unsorted whole blood, so alpha and beta chains could not be paired.

This clonotype was found a few times. Its antigen is unknown. No base quality values were provided; no much bigger clone lies one nucleotide off. This was a case-control study nested in a cohort of healthcare workers in London, UK, who had nasopharyngeal swab PCR tests and blood samples taken every week. Healthcare workers were recruited during the week of the UK lockdown, between 23 and 31 March 2020, and followed weekly for up to roughly 15 weeks. Receptor amplification or capture employed 5' RACE. The sequencer listed for this sample is NextSeq 500. Unique molecular identifiers were attached to individual cDNA molecules in the TCR library protocol so that sequencing error and PCR bias could be corrected. Both TCR alpha and beta chains were sequenced, and tight co-correlation was observed between alpha and beta sequence abundances in each sample. In the authors' own workflow: Decombinator V4 was used to annotate TCR sequences for V gene, J gene and CDR3. Expanded TCRs were defined as changing significantly between any two time points under a Poisson model with p below 0.0001. TCR abundances were normalised to the total number of TCRs sequenced in each sample and reported as counts per million. VDJdb, accessed on 1 November 2021, was searched for TCRs annotated for CMV, EBV and SARS-CoV-2, and TCRs annotated for more than one antigen were excluded. TCRdb reprocessed the public reads (quality trimming at Q25 with fastp, clone calling with MiXCR) and kept in-frame beta chains. All rows with the same CDR3 protein become a single entry with the most common DNA and genes. It is TCRdb's table, rather than the study itself, that gives the V and J calls and clone size. Here the sample has over 55,000 distinct CDR3 sequences; under 15% occur a single time. Together, the top ten hold around 2.9% of the sample.

Overall study outcomes, separate from this receptor: VDJdb matching was skewed toward anti-spike CD8 responses and likely underestimated virus-specific expansions by missing private and CD4 specificities.

The sample was whole blood, taken at baseline. The TCR comes from an adult who was a healthcare worker with PCR-confirmed SARS-CoV-2 infection or an uninfected control (not recorded which).

Here is the DNA: TGTGCCAGCAGCTTAGTGACGGAGGGGGAAGCTTTCTTT. Its protein is CASSLVTEGEAFF. This chain is built from TRBV7-9 and TRBJ1-1; tentative D gene TRBD1, with 5 bases matching. Reading from cysteine to phenylalanine, the CDR3 counts 13 amino acids. Just the 39-base CDR3 DNA is kept, in frame starting at base 1. The junction carries 11 bases between V and J, which are trimmed by 1 base and 8 bases respectively. The germline V gene encodes CDR1 SEHNR and CDR2 FQNEAQ (reference sequence). The CDR3 plus the reference TRBV7-9 and TRBJ1-1 genes for the other parts give the full variable domain: DTGVSQNPRHKITKRGQNVTFRCDPISEHNRLYWYRQTLGQGPEFLTYFQNEAQLEKSRLLSDRFSAERPKGSFSTLEIQRTEQGDSAMYLCASSLVTEGEAFFGQGTRLTVV.